What follows are 4 T cell receptor beta chains derived from one specimen sequenced in a study of human T cells and chemical hapten exposure. Via MiXCR, TCRdb re-called the RACE reads, giving one row per CDR3 protein. The sample records under 150,000 distinct CDR3 sequences, around 10% being singletons. Time point noted: patch test 1, 2 weeks after DPC sensitization. Treatment in this sample: therapeutic diphenylcyclopropenone sensitization with weekly scalp DPC. The sample here was whole blood, taken in connection with sensitization to the hapten diphenylcyclopropenone (DPC). The receptors derive from a woman in her 50s with alopecia areata. Some clones in this sample may be carry-over from other donors' samples.

The chain joins TRBV7-7 to TRBJ2-5, with D perhaps TRBD1 (7 bases). The CDR3 covers 14 residues. The germline V gene encodes CDR1 SSHAT and CDR2 FNYEAQ (reference sequence). V lost 5 bases and J 4 bases, leaving 14 bases between the germline ends. DNA for the CDR3: TGTGCCAGCAGCCCGACAGGGAGGAGAGAGACCCAGTACTTC. Protein sequence: CASSPTGRRETQYF.

Concerning this clonotype: Just one base apart from a much larger clone, this may be a read error. This sequence joins TRBV7-8 and TRBJ1-2, with a tentative D call TRBD1 (6 bases). V was clipped by 4 bases and J by 4 bases, with 28 bases between them. CDR3 length: 19 amino acids. Germline lookup yields CDR1 SGHVS and CDR2 FQNEAQ. DNA for the CDR3: TGTGCCAGCAGCTCGCGCCTCCGGGACAACTCTATCGTTCTCTATGGCTACACCTTC. Translated: CASSSRLRDNSIVLYGYTF. Full variable domain (rest looked up from reference TRBV7-8 and TRBJ1-2): GAGVSQSPRYKVAKRGQDVALRCDPISGHVSLFWYQQALGQGPEFLTYFQNEAQLDKSGLPSDRFFAERPEGSVSTLKIQRTQQEDSAVYLCASSSRLRDNSIVLYGYTFGSGTRLTVV.

The rearrangement links TRBV6-6 to TRBJ2-7; D gene ambiguous. The V gene's germline CDR1 is MNHNY and CDR2 SVGAGI (reference sequence). Trimming stripped 8 bases from V and 3 bases from J, with 14 bases between. CDR3 length: 13 amino acids. The CDR3, as DNA: TGTGCCAGCGGCCGGTATGAATACTACGAGCAGTACTTC. Encoded protein: CASGRYEYYEQYF.

V usage is TRBV6-1 and J usage is TRBJ1-5, with D possibly TRBD1 on 5 matching bases. Germline CDR1 reads MNHNS; CDR2 reads SASEGT. Trimming cost V 5 bases and J 3 bases, with 14 bases left between them. The CDR3 covers 15 residues. The CDR3 reads CASSPGTVINQPQHF. In nucleotides, the CDR3 is TGTGCCAGCAGTCCCGGGACTGTGATCAATCAGCCCCAGCATTTT.